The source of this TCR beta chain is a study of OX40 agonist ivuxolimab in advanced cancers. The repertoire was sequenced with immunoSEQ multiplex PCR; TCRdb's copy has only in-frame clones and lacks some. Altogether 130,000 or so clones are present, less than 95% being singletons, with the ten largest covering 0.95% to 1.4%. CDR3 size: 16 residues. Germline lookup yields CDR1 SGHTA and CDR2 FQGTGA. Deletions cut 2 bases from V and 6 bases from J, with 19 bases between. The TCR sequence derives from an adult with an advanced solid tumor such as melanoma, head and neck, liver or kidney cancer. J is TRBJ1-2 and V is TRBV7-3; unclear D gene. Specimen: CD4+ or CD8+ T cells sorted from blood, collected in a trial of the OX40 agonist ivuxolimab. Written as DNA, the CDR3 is TGTGCCAGCAGCTTAGCCCTTTCCAGCAGGCTGGATGGCTACACCTTC. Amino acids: CASSLALSSRLDGYTF.